These T cell receptor beta chains were read from a single sample in a study of blood T cell repertoires in COVID-19. The data were produced by immunoSEQ multiplex PCR, yet TCRdb's version contains in-frame clones alone and is incomplete. The table lists 200,000 to 250,000 clones, about nine tenths of them singletons, with 2.5% to 3.5% in the top ten. The sequencing input was peripheral blood. The receptors derive from an older woman with acute or convalescent COVID-19. CDR3s include the opening cysteine and the closing phenylalanine or tryptophan. Fields, in order: clone size, J gene, V gene, D gene, CDR3 length, CDR3 DNA, CDR3 protein. The D gene is left open where the match is weak. Size is omitted from some rows. Given values are once, few, many or a class for expanded clones.

size: NA
J: TRBJ2-1
V: TRBV20-1
D: TRBD1
length: 16
DNA: TGCAGTGCTAGTTCGAACAGGGGCAGGGTATACAATGAGCAGTTCTTC
CDR3: CSASSNRGRVYNEQFF

size: NA
J: TRBJ1-2
V: TRBV25-1
D: NA
length: 14
DNA: TGTGCCAGCACTTCTACAGGCGTTAACTATGGCTACACCTTC
CDR3: CASTSTGVNYGYTF

size: NA
J: TRBJ1-4
V: TRBV15
D: TRBD1
length: 16
DNA: TGTGCCACCAGCAGAGATCTAGGACAGGGGGGAGAAAAACTGTTTTTT
CDR3: CATSRDLGQGGEKLFF

size: NA
J: TRBJ2-7
V: TRBV14
D: TRBD1
length: 16
DNA: TGTGCCAGCAGCCAAGATTTAGGACAGGGGGCCTACGAGCAGTACTTC
CDR3: CASSQDLGQGAYEQYF

size: once
J: TRBJ1-5
V: TRBV7-8
D: NA
length: 15
DNA: TGTGCCAGCAGCTTAGTTTCCGGTAGCAATCAGCCCCAGCATTTT
CDR3: CASSLVSGSNQPQHF

size: NA
J: TRBJ2-3
V: TRBV11-2
D: NA
length: 13
DNA: TGTGCCAGCAGCTTAGTCTACACAGATACGCAGTATTTT
CDR3: CASSLVYTDTQYF

size: NA
J: TRBJ2-2
V: TRBV5-5
D: NA
length: 16
DNA: TGTGCCAGCGCCCGGGGGGCAGGGACGAACACCGGGGAGCTGTTTTTT
CDR3: CASARGAGTNTGELFF

size: NA
J: TRBJ1-1
V: TRBV3-1/TRBV3-2
D: NA
length: 16
DNA: TGTGCCAGCAGCCAAGTTCAATCAGGGGCCCGTACTGAAGCTTTCTTT
CDR3: CASSQVQSGARTEAFF

size: NA
J: TRBJ1-5
V: TRBV24-1
D: NA
length: 14
DNA: TGTGCCACCAGTGATTTGGGCGGGGGGCAGCCCCAGCATTTT
CDR3: CATSDLGGGQPQHF

size: NA
J: TRBJ2-3
V: TRBV28
D: TRBD2
length: 14
DNA: TGTGCCAGCAGTTTCCTAGCGGGCACAGATACGCAGTATTTT
CDR3: CASSFLAGTDTQYF

size: NA
J: TRBJ1-1
V: TRBV27
D: TRBD1
length: 16
DNA: TGTGCCAGCAGTTTATCGAGGAACAGGGGGAACACTGAAGCTTTCTTT
CDR3: CASSLSRNRGNTEAFF

size: NA
J: TRBJ1-2
V: TRBV5-1
D: NA
length: 14
DNA: TGCGCCAGCAGCCGTAATACAGGGAGTGGTGGCTACACCTTC
CDR3: CASSRNTGSGGYTF

size: once
J: TRBJ2-7
V: TRBV11-2
D: TRBD1
length: 17
DNA: TGTGCCAGCAGCTTAGCTTCGATAGGGACAGGGACCTACGAGCAGTACTTC
CDR3: CASSLASIGTGTYEQYF

size: once
J: TRBJ1-2
V: TRBV7-6
D: TRBD1
length: 14
DNA: TGTGCCAGCAGCTCAAGGGGGCCCGGCTATGGCTACACCTTC
CDR3: CASSSRGPGYGYTF

size: NA
J: TRBJ2-7
V: TRBV21-1
D: NA
length: 18
DNA: TGTGCCAGCAGCAAACTCGGAGAGACCGGCGGCAAACTTTACGAGCAGTACTTC
CDR3: CASSKLGETGGKLYEQYF

size: NA
J: TRBJ2-3
V: TRBV27
D: TRBD2
length: 19
DNA: TGTGCCAGCAGTCTATTAGCGGGGGCTCTGGTTGGGGACACAGATACGCAGTATTTT
CDR3: CASSLLAGALVGDTDTQYF

size: NA
J: TRBJ2-3
V: TRBV7-3
D: TRBD2
length: 16
DNA: TGTGCCAGCAGCTCAGGGACTAGCGGGGTAACAGATACGCAGTATTTT
CDR3: CASSSGTSGVTDTQYF

size: once
J: TRBJ2-7
V: TRBV28
D: NA
length: 13
DNA: TGTGCCAGCAGTGGTGGGAGCCTCTACGAGCAGTACTTC
CDR3: CASSGGSLYEQYF

size: NA
J: TRBJ2-7
V: TRBV12-3/TRBV12-4
D: NA
length: 11
DNA: TGTGCCAGCAGTTTCCGGTCCGAGCAGTACTTC
CDR3: CASSFRSEQYF

size: NA
J: TRBJ1-5
V: TRBV30
D: NA
length: 14
DNA: TGTGCCTGGAGTGGCGGGGTTGGCAATCAGCCCCAGCATTTT
CDR3: CAWSGGVGNQPQHF

size: NA
J: TRBJ1-1
V: TRBV13
D: NA
length: 11
DNA: TGTGCCAGCAGTCTTAATTTGTTAGCTTTCTTT
CDR3: CASSLNLLAFF

size: once
J: TRBJ2-1
V: TRBV11-3
D: TRBD1
length: 15
DNA: TGTGCCAGCAGCTCTAGACAGGGTACTAACAATGAGCAGTTCTTC
CDR3: CASSSRQGTNNEQFF

size: NA
J: TRBJ1-2
V: TRBV7-2
D: NA
length: 14
DNA: TGTGCCAGCAGCTTATTAGACGGGTCCTATGGCTACACCTTC
CDR3: CASSLLDGSYGYTF